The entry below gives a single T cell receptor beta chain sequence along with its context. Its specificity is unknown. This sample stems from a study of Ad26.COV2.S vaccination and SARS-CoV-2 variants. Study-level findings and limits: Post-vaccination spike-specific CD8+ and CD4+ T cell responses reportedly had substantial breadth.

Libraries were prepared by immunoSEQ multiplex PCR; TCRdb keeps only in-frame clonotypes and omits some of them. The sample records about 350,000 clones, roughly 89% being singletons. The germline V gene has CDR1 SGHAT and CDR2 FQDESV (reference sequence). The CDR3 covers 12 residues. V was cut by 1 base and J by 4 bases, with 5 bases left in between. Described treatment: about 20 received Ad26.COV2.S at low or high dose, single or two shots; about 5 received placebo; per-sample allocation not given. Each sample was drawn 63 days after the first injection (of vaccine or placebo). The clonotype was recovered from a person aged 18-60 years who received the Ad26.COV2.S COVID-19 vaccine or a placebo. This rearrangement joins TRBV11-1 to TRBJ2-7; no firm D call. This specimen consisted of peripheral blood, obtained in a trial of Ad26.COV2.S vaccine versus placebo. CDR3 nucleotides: TGTGCCAGCAGCTTAGGGCAATACGAGCAGTACTTC. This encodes CASSLGQYEQYF.